Detailed here is one T cell receptor beta chain. Repertoires were generated with immunoSEQ multiplex PCR, while TCRdb's copy carries only in-frame clones and drops some. Found here are 180,000 or so clones, 80% to 90% of them singletons; the top ten hold roughly 7.8%. This CDR3 region has 13 residues. Trimming removed 3 bases from V and 8 bases from J, with 8 bases in between. Looked up from germline, CDR1 is SGHAT and CDR2 is FQNNGV. This sample stems from a study of blood T cell repertoires in COVID-19. Study-level information: Acute-phase and convalescent COVID-19 samples originated in the United States, Italy and Spain.

The sample taken for sequencing was peripheral blood. This receptor was taken from a man in his sixties with acute or convalescent COVID-19. J is TRBJ1-6 and V is TRBV11-2; the D is unclear. The CDR3 DNA reads as TGTGCCAGCAGCTTGATGAGTGATTCACCCCTCCACTTT. Protein: CASSLMSDSPLHF.